This is a list of T cell receptor beta chains from one sample in a study of cytomegalovirus exposure and HLA in healthy donors. TCRdb keeps only in-frame clones here, not all; method: immunoSEQ multiplex PCR. The data show approximately 130,000 clones, around 85% seen once. The sample comprised PBMCs. The receptors here all came from a boy aged 10-17 years in good health and CMV-seronegative. Both conserved end residues are part of each CDR3. A D gene is named only where the DNA matches it firmly. Size values are once, few and many counts, or a class for expanded clones, and some rows have none.

CDR3 protein: CASSYSTATNEKLFF
CDR3 DNA: TGTGCCAGCAGTTACTCGACTGCAACTAATGAAAAACTGTTTTTT
clone size: -
J gene: TRBJ1-4
D gene: -
V gene: TRBV6-5

CDR3 protein: CASSLGGEEQYF
CDR3 DNA: TGTGCCAGCAGCTTGGGGGGGGAAGAGCAGTACTTC
clone size: -
J gene: TRBJ2-7
D gene: -
V gene: TRBV5-4

CDR3 protein: CAWSGGTILNQPQHF
CDR3 DNA: TGTGCCTGGAGTGGTGGGACAATCCTTAATCAGCCCCAGCATTTT
clone size: -
J gene: TRBJ1-5
D gene: -
V gene: TRBV30

CDR3 protein: CAHTHGGAQETQYF
CDR3 DNA: TGTGCCCACACACACGGGGGGGCTCAAGAGACCCAGTACTTC
clone size: -
J gene: TRBJ2-5
D gene: TRBD2
V gene: TRBV6-1

CDR3 protein: CASSLRGTEAFF
CDR3 DNA: TGTGCCAGCAGTTTGAGGGGGACTGAAGCTTTCTTT
clone size: few
J gene: TRBJ1-1
D gene: -
V gene: TRBV27

CDR3 protein: CASSLETWDSITSNYGYTF
CDR3 DNA: TGTGCCAGCAGCTTGGAGACCTGGGACAGCATAACTTCTAACTATGGCTACACCTTC
clone size: -
J gene: TRBJ1-2
D gene: TRBD1
V gene: TRBV5-5

CDR3 protein: CASTASAGSWNEQFF
CDR3 DNA: TGTGCCAGCACCGCCTCTGCGGGCTCGTGGAATGAGCAGTTCTTC
clone size: -
J gene: TRBJ2-1
D gene: -
V gene: TRBV7-3

CDR3 protein: CASSSQGGGNQPQHF
CDR3 DNA: TGTGCCAGCAGTTCCCAAGGGGGGGGCAATCAGCCCCAGCATTTT
clone size: -
J gene: TRBJ1-5
D gene: -
V gene: TRBV28

CDR3 protein: CASSMGPPRVAGNTIYF
CDR3 DNA: TGTGCCAGTAGTATGGGTCCCCCCCGGGTAGCTGGAAACACCATATATTTT
clone size: -
J gene: TRBJ1-3
D gene: -
V gene: TRBV19

CDR3 protein: CASSPEGGGTGYYEQYF
CDR3 DNA: TGTGCCAGCAGCCCGGAGGGAGGGGGGACAGGTTACTACGAGCAGTACTTC
clone size: -
J gene: TRBJ2-7
D gene: -
V gene: TRBV5-4

CDR3 protein: CASSAIAGGWDEQFF
CDR3 DNA: TGTGCCAGCAGTGCTATAGCGGGAGGTTGGGATGAGCAGTTCTTC
clone size: -
J gene: TRBJ2-1
D gene: TRBD2
V gene: TRBV27

CDR3 protein: CSVEDQGHVGYTF
CDR3 DNA: TGCAGCGTTGAAGACCAGGGCCATGTTGGCTACACCTTC
clone size: -
J gene: TRBJ1-2
D gene: -
V gene: TRBV29-1

CDR3 protein: CSSSPGTGNYNEQFF
CDR3 DNA: TGTTCCAGCAGCCCCGGGACAGGGAACTACAATGAGCAGTTCTTC
clone size: -
J gene: TRBJ2-1
D gene: TRBD1
V gene: TRBV7-9

CDR3 protein: CATGELATGELFF
CDR3 DNA: TGTGCCACCGGAGAGCTGGCAACCGGGGAGCTGTTTTTT
clone size: -
J gene: TRBJ2-2
D gene: -
V gene: TRBV15

CDR3 protein: CASSVVDTGELFF
CDR3 DNA: TGTGCCAGCAGCGTTGTAGACACCGGGGAGCTGTTTTTT
clone size: -
J gene: TRBJ2-2
D gene: -
V gene: TRBV9

CDR3 protein: CASRKTSGSITDTQYF
CDR3 DNA: TGCGCCAGCAGGAAGACTAGCGGGAGCATTACAGATACGCAGTATTTT
clone size: -
J gene: TRBJ2-3
D gene: TRBD2
V gene: TRBV5-1

CDR3 protein: CASSMYREMNTEAFF
CDR3 DNA: TGTGCCAGCAGCATGTACAGGGAAATGAACACTGAAGCTTTCTTT
clone size: -
J gene: TRBJ1-1
D gene: -
V gene: TRBV7-2

CDR3 protein: CASSPETGTNSPLHF
CDR3 DNA: TGCGCCAGCAGCCCTGAGACAGGGACTAATTCACCCCTCCACTTT
clone size: -
J gene: TRBJ1-6
D gene: TRBD1
V gene: TRBV5-1

CDR3 protein: CASSLGQGMTDTQYF
CDR3 DNA: TGCGCCAGCAGCTTGGGACAGGGGATGACAGATACGCAGTATTTT
clone size: -
J gene: TRBJ2-3
D gene: TRBD1
V gene: TRBV5-1

CDR3 protein: CASSPYTDGSEAFF
CDR3 DNA: TGTGCCAGCAGTCCGTACACGGACGGGAGTGAAGCTTTCTTT
clone size: -
J gene: TRBJ1-1
D gene: -
V gene: TRBV7-7

CDR3 protein: CASSTGHLNYGYTF
CDR3 DNA: TGTGCCAGCAGTACAGGGCACCTTAACTATGGCTACACCTTC
clone size: -
J gene: TRBJ1-2
D gene: -
V gene: TRBV6-1

CDR3 protein: CASSQEPSGGGGYYEQYF
CDR3 DNA: TGCGCCAGCAGCCAAGAGCCTAGCGGGGGTGGAGGTTATTACGAGCAGTACTTC
clone size: -
J gene: TRBJ2-7
D gene: TRBD2
V gene: TRBV4-3

CDR3 protein: CASSDRGIGRSQETQYF
CDR3 DNA: TGTGCCAGCAGTGACAGGGGTATCGGGAGGAGCCAAGAGACCCAGTACTTC
clone size: -
J gene: TRBJ2-5
D gene: -
V gene: TRBV6-1

CDR3 protein: CASSTGTGLYGYTF
CDR3 DNA: TGCGCCAGCAGCACCGGGACAGGGCTGTATGGCTACACCTTC
clone size: once
J gene: TRBJ1-2
D gene: TRBD1
V gene: TRBV5-1